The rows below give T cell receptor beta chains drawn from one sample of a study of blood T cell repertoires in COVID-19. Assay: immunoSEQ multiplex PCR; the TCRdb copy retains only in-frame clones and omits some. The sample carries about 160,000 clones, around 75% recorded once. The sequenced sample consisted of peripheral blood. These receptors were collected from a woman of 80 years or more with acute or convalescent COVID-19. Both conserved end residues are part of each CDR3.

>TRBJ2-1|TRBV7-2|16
CASSLWSGGTYNEQFF
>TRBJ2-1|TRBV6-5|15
CASSYLGQPYNEQFF
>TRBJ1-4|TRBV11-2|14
CASSVGQGEEKLFF
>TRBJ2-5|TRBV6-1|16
CASSVGLTTAGETQYF
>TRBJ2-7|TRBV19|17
CASSISGPGLRSYEQYF
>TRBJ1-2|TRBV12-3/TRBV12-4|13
CASRRGQAYGYTF
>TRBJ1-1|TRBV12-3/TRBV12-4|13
CASRQAGGRGAFF
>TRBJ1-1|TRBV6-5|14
CASRGGDSYTEAFF
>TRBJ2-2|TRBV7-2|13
CASSLGGVGELFF
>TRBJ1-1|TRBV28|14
CASSSGQLNTEAFF
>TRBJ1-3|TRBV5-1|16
CASSTLGQGAGNTIYF
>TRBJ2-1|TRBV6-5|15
CASRRRAASYNEQFF
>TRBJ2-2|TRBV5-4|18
CASSFGGTSGISSGELFF
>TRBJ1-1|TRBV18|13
CASSIGPNTEAFF
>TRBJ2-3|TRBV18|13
CASSRDRDDTQYF
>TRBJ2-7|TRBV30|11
CAWARAYEQYF
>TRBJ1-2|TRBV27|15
CASSLSGGWGGDYTF
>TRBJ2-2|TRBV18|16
CASSPMTSGNTGELFF
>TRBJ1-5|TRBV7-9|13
CASSFAPGEPQHF
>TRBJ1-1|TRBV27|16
CASSLGQGKVNTEAFF
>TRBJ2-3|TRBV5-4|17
CASSPGRRGSSTDTQYF